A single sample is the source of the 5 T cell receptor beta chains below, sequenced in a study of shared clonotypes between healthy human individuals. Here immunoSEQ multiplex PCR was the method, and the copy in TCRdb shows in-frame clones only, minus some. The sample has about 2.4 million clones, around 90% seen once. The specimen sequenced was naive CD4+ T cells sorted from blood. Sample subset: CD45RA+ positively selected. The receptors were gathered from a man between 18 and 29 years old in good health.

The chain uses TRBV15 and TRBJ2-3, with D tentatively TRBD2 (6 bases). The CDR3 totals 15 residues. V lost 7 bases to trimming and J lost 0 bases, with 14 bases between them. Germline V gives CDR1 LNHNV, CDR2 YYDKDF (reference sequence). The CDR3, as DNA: TGTGCCACCATTGCTCGGGGGACTAGCACAGATACGCAGTATTTT. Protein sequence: CATIARGTSTDTQYF.

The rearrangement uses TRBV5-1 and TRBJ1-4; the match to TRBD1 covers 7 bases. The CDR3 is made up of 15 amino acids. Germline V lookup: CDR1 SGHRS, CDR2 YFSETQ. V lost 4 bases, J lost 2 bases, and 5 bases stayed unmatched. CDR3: CASSVTGLTNEKLFF. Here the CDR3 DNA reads TGCGCCAGCAGCGTGACAGGGTTGACTAATGAAAAACTGTTTTTT.

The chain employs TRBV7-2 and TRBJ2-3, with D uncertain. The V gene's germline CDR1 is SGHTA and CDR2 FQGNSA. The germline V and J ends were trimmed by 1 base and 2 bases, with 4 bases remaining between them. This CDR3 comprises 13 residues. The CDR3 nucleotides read TGTGCCAGCAGCTTAGAGTACACAGATACGCAGTATTTT. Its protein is CASSLEYTDTQYF.

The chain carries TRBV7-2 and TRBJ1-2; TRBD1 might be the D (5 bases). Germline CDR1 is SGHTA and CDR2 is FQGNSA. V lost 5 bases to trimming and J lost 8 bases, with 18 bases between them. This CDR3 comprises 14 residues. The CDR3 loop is CASSQGTSHLGYTF. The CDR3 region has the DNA TGTGCCAGCAGCCAAGGGACTTCCCATTTAGGCTACACCTTC.

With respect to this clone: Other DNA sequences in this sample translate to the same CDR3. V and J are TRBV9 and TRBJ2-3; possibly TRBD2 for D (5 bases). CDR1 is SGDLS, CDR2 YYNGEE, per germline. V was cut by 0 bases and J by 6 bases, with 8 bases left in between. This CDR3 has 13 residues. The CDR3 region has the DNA TGTGCCAGCAGCGTAGGAGGAGGTGATACGCAGTATTTT. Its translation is CASSVGGGDTQYF.